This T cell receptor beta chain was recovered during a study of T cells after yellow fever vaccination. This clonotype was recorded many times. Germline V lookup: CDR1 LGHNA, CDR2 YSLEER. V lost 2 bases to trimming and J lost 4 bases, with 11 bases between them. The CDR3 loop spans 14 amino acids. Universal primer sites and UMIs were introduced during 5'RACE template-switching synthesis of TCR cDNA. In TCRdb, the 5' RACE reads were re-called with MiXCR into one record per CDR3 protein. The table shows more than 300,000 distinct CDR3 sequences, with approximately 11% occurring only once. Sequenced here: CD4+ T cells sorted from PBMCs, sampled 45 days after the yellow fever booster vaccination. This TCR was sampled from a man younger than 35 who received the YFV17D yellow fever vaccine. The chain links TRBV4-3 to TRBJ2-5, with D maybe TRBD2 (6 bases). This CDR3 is CASSQTWGGETQYF. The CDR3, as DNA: TGCGCCAGCAGCCAAACGTGGGGAGGAGAGACCCAGTACTTC.